One sample yielded the 8 T cell receptor beta chains listed below, sequenced in a study of CD8 T cells in Susac syndrome (dated by TCRdb to the late 2010s). Library construction relied on the immunoSEQ multiplex PCR assay. RNA was extracted with the RNeasy kit and roughly 0.45 to 1 ug was reverse transcribed using random hexamers. The public sequencing data were trimmed at Q25 with fastp and processed into clonotypes with MiXCR by TCRdb, which kept only in-frame beta chains. Each CDR3 protein appears once, grouped with its most common genes and DNA. A total of 120,000 or so distinct CDR3 sequences appear in this sample, under 96% of them only once. The ten biggest clones cover 0.11% to 0.15% of the sample. Specimen: CD4+ T cells from PBMCs. The origin of the receptors is a human donor with Susac syndrome.

The rearrangement uses TRBV5-5 and TRBJ2-7; the match to TRBD1 covers 7 bases. Germline assignment: CDR1 SGHKS and CDR2 YYEKEE (reference sequence). The CDR3 runs to 14 residues. J gave up 6 bases and V 4 bases, and 10 bases lay outside the gene matches. The CDR3 bases are TGTGCCAGCAGCGGCTCGGGACAGAGTGGCGAGCAGTACTTC. Protein: CASSGSGQSGEQYF.

This chain uses TRBV20-1 with TRBJ2-1; no firm D call. From germline, CDR1 is DFQATT and CDR2 SNEGSKA (reference sequence). CDR3 length: 15 amino acids. V was clipped by 5 bases and J by 6 bases, with 20 bases between them. CDR3 nucleotide sequence: TGCAGTGCTTATGGAAGAGGACCCACACTCAATGAGCAGTTCTTC. It encodes CSAYGRGPTLNEQFF.

The CDR3, as DNA: TGTGCCAGCAGCAAACCCGGGACTCCGGCCTACGAGCAGTACTTC. It is translated as CASSKPGTPAYEQYF. This chain uses TRBV5-4 with TRBJ2-7; maybe TRBD2 (6 bases). Trimming removed 4 bases at V and 2 bases at J, with 16 bases between. Germline CDR1 reads SGHNT; CDR2 reads YYREEE (reference sequence). The CDR3 totals 15 residues. Full variable domain (remainder filled in from reference TRBV5-4 and TRBJ2-7): ETGVTQSPTHLIKTRGQQVTLRCSSQSGHNTVSWYQQALGQGPQFIFQYYREEENGRGNFPPRFSGLQFPNYSSELNVNALELDDSALYLCASSKPGTPAYEQYFGPGTRLTVT.

The V and J genes are TRBV29-1 and TRBJ2-3; 8 bases fit TRBD2. The trim removed 5 bases at V and 0 bases at J, leaving 10 bases unmatched. Germline CDR1 reads SQVTM; CDR2 reads ANQGSEA. This CDR3 is 16 amino acids long. The CDR3 region has the DNA TGCAGCGTTCTAGCGGGTAGCGACCTTAGCACAGATACGCAGTATTTT. Translating gives CSVLAGSDLSTDTQYF.

The chain combines TRBV5-4 with TRBJ2-5, with unresolved D. CDR1 and CDR2 from the germline V gene are SGHNT and YYREEE (reference sequence). V lost 2 bases, J lost 5 bases, and 10 bases lay in between. The CDR3 spans 13 residues. As DNA, the CDR3 is TGTGCCAGCAGCTTACCGGGTTCGGAGACCCAGTACTTC. Translated: CASSLPGSETQYF.

The chain joins TRBV27 to TRBJ2-4; TRBD1 might be the D (8 bases). V dropped 5 bases and J dropped 8 bases, with 19 bases sitting between them. The CDR3 is 15 amino acids. Germline V gene data show CDR1 as MNHEY and CDR2 as SMNVEV (reference sequence). Here the CDR3 reads CASSPMDRAGDIQYF. CDR3 DNA: TGTGCCAGCAGTCCCATGGACAGGGCGGGGGACATTCAGTACTTC.

V is TRBV20-1 and J is TRBJ2-1, with TRBD2 as a possible D gene (6 bases). Trimming removed 3 bases from V and 5 bases from J, with 17 bases in between. The CDR3 is made up of 15 amino acids. Germline CDR1 DFQATT, CDR2 SNEGSKA (reference sequence). For the CDR3, the DNA is TGCAGTGCTAGTAACCCTAGCGTACCCCACAATGAGCAGTTCTTC. This codes for CSASNPSVPHNEQFF.

The chain links TRBV15 to TRBJ2-3; D is uncertain. The CDR3 runs to 13 residues. Germline assignment: CDR1 LNHNV and CDR2 YYDKDF (reference sequence). Trimming removed 5 bases from V and 5 bases from J, with 11 bases in between. CDR3 sequence: CATSVHDGDTQYF. CDR3 nucleotides: TGTGCCACCAGCGTACATGATGGAGATACGCAGTATTTT.